This TCR beta chain was documented in a study of blood T cells in healthy people across ages. Overall study results and limits: It was held that the diversity estimates obtained from one million T cells were underestimates.

A word on this clonotype: Its cognate antigen is unknown.

CDR1 MNHNY and CDR2 SVGAGI come from the germline V gene (reference sequence). V was clipped by 4 bases and J by 4 bases; unmatched bases: 15. The CDR3 runs 17 residues. For the second PCR, which ran for 7 to 11 cycles, a sample-barcoded 5' primer and a J-beta primer mix were used. MiXCR was run by TCRdb on the 5' RACE reads, yielding one entry per CDR3 protein. The repertoire consists of approximately 1,000,000 distinct CDR3 sequences, with 35% to 50% occurring once and the leading ten covering about 19%. At least 6 million PBMCs were isolated per sample. This chain uses TRBV6-6 with TRBJ2-7; 8 bases map to TRBD1. Sequenced input: blood. The TCR sequence derives from a woman aged 55-70 years in good health. The CDR3 DNA sequence: TGTGCCAGCAGTTTTACCCCGACAGGGGTCTACCCTTACGAGCAGTACTTC. Its protein product is CASSFTPTGVYPYEQYF.